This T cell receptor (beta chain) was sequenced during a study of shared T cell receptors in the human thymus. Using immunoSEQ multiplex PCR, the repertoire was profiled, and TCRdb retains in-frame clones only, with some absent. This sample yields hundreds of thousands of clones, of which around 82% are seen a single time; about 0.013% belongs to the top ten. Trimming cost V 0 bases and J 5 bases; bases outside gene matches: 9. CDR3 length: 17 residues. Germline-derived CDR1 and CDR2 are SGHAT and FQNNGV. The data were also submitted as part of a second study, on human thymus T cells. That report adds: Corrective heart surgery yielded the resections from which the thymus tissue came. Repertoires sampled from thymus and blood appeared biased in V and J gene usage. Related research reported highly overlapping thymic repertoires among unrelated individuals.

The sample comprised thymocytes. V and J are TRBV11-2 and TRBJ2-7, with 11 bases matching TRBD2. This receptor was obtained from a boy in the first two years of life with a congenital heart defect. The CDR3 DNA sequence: TGTGCCAGCAGCTTAGACGGGAGACTAGCGGGATATGACGAGCAGTACTTC. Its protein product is CASSLDGRLAGYDEQYF.